This paragraph covers one T cell receptor (beta chain) sequence. Its specificity is not known. The sample is drawn from a study of neoadjuvant anti-PD-1 for oral cavity cancer. In the study overall: Non-progressing patients received a fourth nivolumab dose near day 43, then surgery on days 50-56.

Libraries were prepared by immunoSEQ multiplex PCR; TCRdb keeps only in-frame clonotypes and omits some of them. This sample has approximately 43,000 clones, with 77% found just once. Study observations and caveats: Pretreatment Treg/Th17 ratio correlated inversely with post-treatment tumor clonality. TCR analyses covered only a few patients per response group.

CDR1 is ENHRY, CDR2 SYGVKD, per germline. Trimming took off 9 bases at V and 7 bases at J, with 12 bases between the two ends. CDR3 length: 12 amino acids. Regarding time point: after neoadjuvant nivolumab, at surgical resection. The receptor was isolated from a person aged 40 to 85 with oral cavity squamous cell carcinoma. The input for sequencing was PBMCs, taken after nivolumab (anti-PD-1) treatment. The rearrangement links TRBV10-3 to TRBJ1-4; D gene ambiguous. As DNA, the CDR3 is TGTGCCATGGGGTTCTCGGGTGAAAAACTGTTTTTT. This gives the protein CAMGFSGEKLFF.